The TCR beta chain under discussion was sequenced for a study of T cell repertoires in cytomegalovirus infection. Study-level points and caveats: Clonotypes of TCR beta that were HLA-C-restricted and CMV-specific dominated the ex vivo response.

TCRdb redid the calling of the reads with MiXCR, one entry per CDR3 protein. The profile shows about 310,000 distinct CDR3 sequences, roughly 15% of them singletons. Points on this clonotype: Its antigen remains unidentified.

This CDR3 spans 15 amino acids. With V trimmed by 5 bases and J by 7 bases, 10 bases remained unmatched. The chain links TRBV12-3 or TRBV12-4 to TRBJ2-5, with 10 positions matching TRBD1. This clonotype originated in a human donor in good health (CMV status not recorded). Some clones in this sample may be carry-over from other donors' samples. The sequenced material came from PBMCs. The chain's CDR3 is CASSPDRGRGGTQYF. The CDR3 bases are TGTGCCAGCAGTCCCGACAGGGGGCGCGGGGGGACCCAGTACTTC.